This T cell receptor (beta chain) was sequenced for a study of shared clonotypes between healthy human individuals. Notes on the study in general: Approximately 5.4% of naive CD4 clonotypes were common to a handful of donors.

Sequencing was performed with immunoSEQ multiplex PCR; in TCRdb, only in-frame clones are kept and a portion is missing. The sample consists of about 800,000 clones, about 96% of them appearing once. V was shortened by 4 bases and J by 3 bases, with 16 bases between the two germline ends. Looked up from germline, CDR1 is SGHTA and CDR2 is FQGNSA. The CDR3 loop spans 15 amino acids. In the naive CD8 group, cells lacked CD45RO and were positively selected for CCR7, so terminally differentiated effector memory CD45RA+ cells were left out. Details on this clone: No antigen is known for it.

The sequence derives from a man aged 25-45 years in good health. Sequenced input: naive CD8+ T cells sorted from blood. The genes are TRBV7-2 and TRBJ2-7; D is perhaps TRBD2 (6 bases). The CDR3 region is CASSSPRDSNYEQYF. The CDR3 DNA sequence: TGTGCCAGCAGCTCCCCCAGGGACTCTAACTACGAGCAGTACTTC.